The 24 T cell receptor beta chains given below trace back to one sample, sequenced in a study of T cell therapy after organ transplantation. The time point was: 20-29 weeks after completion of therapy. Libraries were prepared by immunoSEQ multiplex PCR; TCRdb keeps only in-frame clonotypes and omits some of them. The sample records approximately 15,000 clones, approximately 85% being singletons. Their antigens are not known. The sequencing used CD8+ T cells from blood, collected after autologous CMV-specific T cell therapy. These receptor sequences come from a human patient who had received a solid organ transplant and had CMV disease. Some of these T cells may belong to the graft donor.

This clone was seen a few times. The J gene is TRBJ2-1, the V gene TRBV5-5; TRBD2 matches 8 bases. Germline CDR1 and CDR2: SGHKS and YYEKEE (reference sequence). CDR3 size: 17 residues. V dropped 3 bases and J dropped 10; count of bases not matched to a gene: 18. The CDR3: CASSSSRGGGPHREQFF. DNA of the CDR3: TGTGCCAGCAGCTCCAGTAGGGGCGGGGGGCCACATCGCGAGCAGTTCTTC.

The sample holds a few counts of this clone. CDR3 protein: CASSPVGGNTGELFF. The CDR3 nucleotides are TGTGCCAGCAGCCCTGTAGGTGGAAACACCGGGGAGCTGTTTTTT. The rearrangement links TRBV6-6 to TRBJ2-2; D is unresolved. The CDR3 is 15 residues long. Between the trimmed V and J ends, which lost 6 bases and 2 bases, there was a span of 13 bases. Per the germline V gene, CDR1 is MNHNY and CDR2 is SVGAGI (reference sequence).

The chain employs TRBV30 and TRBJ2-7, with a weak D call TRBD2 (6 bases). The germline CDR1 and CDR2 sequences are GTSNPN and SVGIG (reference sequence). The CDR3 has 14 residues. Trimming removed 0 bases from V and 0 bases from J, with 9 bases in between. The DNA for the CDR3 is TGTGCCTGGAGTGTACCCGGGAGCTCCTACGAGCAGTACTTC. Amino acid sequence: CAWSVPGSSYEQYF.

To note about this clone: This sample also contains other DNA sequences that code for the same CDR3. V is TRBV30 and J is TRBJ1-1; D is perhaps TRBD1 (6 bases). Germline V lookup: CDR1 GTSNPN, CDR2 SVGIG (reference sequence). V was shortened by 0 bases and J by 5 bases, with 10 bases between the two germline ends. The CDR3 has 13 amino acids. This chain's CDR3 is CAWSVGGGTEAFF. CDR3 sequence (DNA): TGTGCCTGGAGTGTAGGGGGAGGGACTGAAGCTTTCTTT.

This rearrangement joins TRBV29-1 to TRBJ2-1, with 8 bases that match TRBD1. Germline CDR1 is SQVTM and CDR2 is ANQGSEA. The CDR3 length is 13 residues. V dropped 0 bases and J dropped 16; count of bases not matched to a gene: 11. CDR3 sequence reads: CSVEDSSGTGSFF. The CDR3 nucleotides read TGCAGCGTTGAAGATTCCTCCGGGACAGGCTCTTTCTTC.

This clone has a single count. The chain employs TRBV30 and TRBJ2-1; D may match TRBD1 or TRBD2 (5 bases each). The CDR3 contains 15 residues. Per germline, CDR1 GTSNPN and CDR2 SVGIG (reference sequence). The V end was cut by 1 base, the J end by 0 bases, with 10 bases between. The CDR3 nucleotides read TGTGCCTGGAGTGGGTGGGGGAGCTCCTACAATGAGCAGTTCTTC. It translates to CAWSGWGSSYNEQFF.

The chain has TRBV6-6 and TRBJ2-2; 9 nucleotides align to TRBD1. Germline V CDR1 and CDR2: MNHNY, SVGAGI (reference sequence). CDR3 length: 15 residues. V lost 6 bases and J lost 3; bases outside the gene matches: 5. The CDR3 reads CASSPGDRDTGELFF. CDR3 coding DNA: TGTGCCAGCAGCCCAGGGGACAGGGACACCGGGGAGCTGTTTTTT.

The chain links TRBV4-3 to TRBJ1-5; D is unresolved. Germline CDR1 reads LGHNA; CDR2 reads YSLEER. The CDR3 sequence is 14 residues long. V lost 0 bases and J lost 5, with 8 bases in between. CDR3 sequence: CASSQEWGYQPQHF. DNA for the CDR3: TGCGCCAGCAGCCAAGAATGGGGTTATCAGCCCCAGCATTTT.

The chain is built from TRBV6-5 and TRBJ2-1; 7 nucleotides align to TRBD2. The CDR3 covers 14 residues. Germline V CDR1 and CDR2: MNHEY, SVGAGI. Trimming took 8 bases from V and 3 from J; bases not matched to a gene: 7. CDR3 coding DNA: TGTGCCAGCTTGCCTAGCGGAGACTACAATGAGCAGTTCTTC. Amino acids: CASLPSGDYNEQFF.

V is TRBV5-4 and J is TRBJ2-1; 8 bases map to TRBD1. From germline, CDR1 is SGHNT and CDR2 YYREEE (reference sequence). There are 16 residues in the CDR3. After removal of 0 bases from V and 5 bases from J, the junction contained 7 bases not matched to a gene. The CDR3 DNA is TGTGCCAGCAGCTTGGATCCCCAGGGGGCCCACAATGAGCAGTTCTTC. Its protein is CASSLDPQGAHNEQFF.

This rearrangement joins TRBV7-9 to TRBJ1-1; no clear D. V lost 7 bases to trimming and J lost 3 bases, with 15 bases between them. CDR1 and CDR2 (germline): SEHNR, FQNEAQ (reference sequence). This CDR3 is built from 14 residues. DNA of the CDR3: TGTGCCAGCACCAATACCCTAGGGTACACTGAAGCTTTCTTT. This gives the protein CASTNTLGYTEAFF.

The chain joins TRBV10-3 to TRBJ2-7; perhaps D is TRBD1 or TRBD2 (5 bases each). The length of the CDR3 is 15 residues. Looked up from germline, CDR1 is ENHRY and CDR2 is SYGVKD. V lost 0 bases and J 3 bases, leaving 12 bases between the germline ends. CDR3 amino acids: CAISESGETNYEQYF. The CDR3 DNA reads TGTGCCATCAGTGAGTCGGGGGAAACGAACTACGAGCAGTACTTC.

As DNA, the CDR3 is TGTGCCAGCAGCTTGAATGCAGGGTGGGATCAGCCCCAGCATTTT. It codes for CASSLNAGWDQPQHF. V is TRBV5-6 and J is TRBJ1-5; D may be TRBD1 (5 bases). This CDR3 comprises 15 residues. Germline values: CDR1 SGHDT, CDR2 YYEEEE. V lost 1 base and J 5 bases, leaving 13 bases between the germline ends.

The chain recombines TRBV27 with TRBJ1-5; the match to TRBD1 covers 7 bases. Germline trimming cut 5 bases from V and 0 bases from J; bases unmatched to any gene: 10. CDR1 is MNHEY, CDR2 SMNVEV, per germline (reference sequence). The CDR3 length is 17 residues. DNA for the CDR3: TGTGCCAGCAGTCCTCAGACAGGGAGCGGTAGCAATCAGCCCCAGCATTTT. It translates to CASSPQTGSGSNQPQHF.

V and J are TRBV11-2 and TRBJ2-1, with no clear D. Germline CDR1 reads SGHAT; CDR2 reads FQNNGV. V dropped 3 bases and J dropped 6 bases, with 12 bases sitting between them. The CDR3 sequence is 14 residues long. For the CDR3, the DNA is TGTGCCAGCAGCTTTTCTCACATGTTCAATGAGCAGTTCTTC. Its translation: CASSFSHMFNEQFF.

For this clone: This sequence may be a read error, since a much larger clone differs from it by one base. The chain links TRBV6-5 to TRBJ1-2, with a tentative D call TRBD1 (6 bases). Germline values: CDR1 MNHEY, CDR2 SVGAGI. The V gene lost 6 bases and the J gene lost 2 bases, with 10 bases spanning the gap. The CDR3 is made up of 13 amino acids. This CDR3 is CASSPDRNYGYTF. The CDR3 bases are TGTGCCAGCAGCCCCGACAGGAACTATGGCTACACCTTC.

V is TRBV19 and J is TRBJ2-7, with 7 bases fitting TRBD1. From germline, CDR1 is LNHDA and CDR2 SQIVND (reference sequence). The CDR3 consists of 15 residues. J was trimmed by 3 bases and V by 5 bases; bases with no gene match: 10. The CDR3 sequence: CASSDYRDSFYEQYF. The CDR3 region has the DNA TGTGCCAGTAGTGATTACCGGGACAGCTTCTACGAGCAGTACTTC.

For this clone: Since a much larger clone is just one base distant, this may be a read error. This chain joins TRBV13 and TRBJ2-7, with 11 bases lining up with TRBD1. Germline V gives CDR1 PRHDT, CDR2 FYEKMQ (reference sequence). The CDR3 has 15 residues. V trimming: 3 bases; J trimming: 7 bases; junction bases outside the gene matches: 8. CDR3 bases: TGTGCCAGCAGCTTGGGGGGACAGGGGGTTTTTGAGCAGTACTTC. Translated: CASSLGGQGVFEQYF.

This rearrangement joins TRBV18 to TRBJ2-2; tentatively, D is TRBD2 (6 bases). The CDR3 loop spans 18 amino acids. CDR1 and CDR2 from the germline V gene are KGHSH and LQKENI. V lost 0 bases to trimming and J lost 0 bases, with 14 bases between them. The CDR3 DNA follows: TGTGCCAGCTCACCACCGCCGGGGGACGGGGCGAACACCGGGGAGCTGTTTTTT. Translated, it gives CASSPPPGDGANTGELFF.

This chain links TRBV5-4 with TRBJ2-7, with 7 bases fitting TRBD1. The CDR3 length is 14 residues. Losses at the gene ends were 0 bases for V and 3 bases for J; bases not matched to a gene: 3. CDR1 is SGHNT and CDR2 is YYREEE in the germline V gene (reference sequence). The CDR3 spells CASSLGQGYYEQYF. The CDR3 DNA is TGTGCCAGCAGCTTGGGACAGGGTTACTACGAGCAGTACTTC.

This clone is categorized as large. The CDR3 reads CASSLTQGATYNEQFF. CDR3 coding DNA: TGTGCCAGCAGCTTAACACAGGGGGCGACCTACAATGAGCAGTTCTTC. The chain has TRBV5-6 and TRBJ2-1; 9 bases agree with TRBD1. The CDR3 extends over 16 amino acids. V shed 2 bases, J shed 2 bases, and the junction held 5 bases outside the gene matches. The germline CDR1 and CDR2 sequences are SGHDT and YYEEEE.

The chain uses TRBV5-1 and TRBJ2-3, with a tentative D call TRBD2 (6 bases). The V end was cut by 1 base, the J end by 1 base, with 16 bases between. This CDR3 contains 17 residues. CDR1 and CDR2 (germline): SGHRS, YFSETQ. CDR3 region: CASSLWARELGTDTQYF. The CDR3 coding sequence is TGCGCCAGCAGCTTGTGGGCCCGGGAGTTGGGCACAGATACGCAGTATTTT.

This chain uses TRBV27 with TRBJ2-1; no firm D call. Germline assignment: CDR1 MNHEY and CDR2 SMNVEV (reference sequence). The germline V and J ends were trimmed by 3 bases and 0 bases, with 3 bases remaining between them. The CDR3 spans 13 residues. CDR3 bases: TGTGCCAGCAGTTTCCGCTCCTACAATGAGCAGTTCTTC. Translated: CASSFRSYNEQFF.

The chain carries TRBV7-8 and TRBJ2-3; 9 bases line up with TRBD1. Germline V gene sequence: CDR1 SGHVS, CDR2 FQNEAQ. The CDR3 contains 15 residues. V lost 5 bases, J lost 2 bases, and 5 bases stayed unmatched. This CDR3 reads CASSPDRGNTDTQYF. The CDR3 region has the DNA TGTGCCAGCAGCCCGGACAGGGGTAACACAGATACGCAGTATTTT.